This section outlines one TCR beta chain sequence together with its context. Its antigen remains unidentified. The source of the sample is a study of T cell clones after liver transplantation. At the level of the study: Post-transplant blood was tracked for graft-donor-reactive T cell clones identified in a pre-transplant mixed lymphocyte reaction. Samples came pre-transplant, pre-randomization before withdrawal, and post-randomization after withdrawal ended. Three of the eight recipients were HCV-positive; the rest had non-autoimmune, non-viral transplant indications.

Assay: immunoSEQ multiplex PCR; the TCRdb copy retains only in-frame clones and omits some. The sample lists about 51,000 clones; 70% to 90% were seen once. Overall study findings and caveats: Small, mixed patient groups and varying post-transplant times limit these conclusions.

This CDR3 region has 15 residues. Germline V gene sequence: CDR1 SGHAT, CDR2 FQNNGV. V lost 3 bases, J lost 8 bases, and 9 bases stayed unmatched. This sequence joins TRBV11-2 and TRBJ2-1; 8 nucleotides align to TRBD1. The sequence was collected from a human patient who received a liver transplant. The graft donor may have given rise to some T cells. Specimen: CD8+ T cells from blood, collected 12 months after liver transplant. The CDR3 nucleotides are TGTGCCAGCAGCTTGACAGGGGATCGGTACGATGAGCAGTTCTTC. It is translated as CASSLTGDRYDEQFF. Variable domain in full (rest from reference TRBV11-2 and TRBJ2-1): EAGVAQSPRYKIIEKRQSVAFWCNPISGHATLYWYQQILGQGPKLLIQFQNNGVVDDSQLPKDRFSAERLKGVDSTLKIQPAKLEDSAVYLCASSLTGDRYDEQFFGPGTRLTVL.